The rows below give T cell receptor beta chains drawn from one sample of a study of blood T cell repertoires in COVID-19. Clones were sequenced by immunoSEQ multiplex PCR, and TCRdb holds only the in-frame ones, with some missing. The sample yields some 220,000 clones, around 81% seen once. The sample consisted of peripheral blood. Receptors were obtained from a woman in her seventies with acute or convalescent COVID-19. CDR3s include the opening cysteine and the closing phenylalanine or tryptophan. The order of the fields is CDR3 protein, clone size, V gene, CDR3 length. Not all rows give a size; the values are once, few, many and, for expanded clones, a class.

CASTAGTSNSPLHF once TRBV6-5 14
CSAIDRGRGYGYTF few TRBV20-1 14
CASSWGRGRDQPQHF - TRBV27 15
CASKSSSYEQYF - TRBV6-5 12
CASSLDTGGRGETQYF - TRBV5-1 16
CARSLIAGGLSYNEQFF few TRBV5-3 17
CASSLGTGVSSYEQYF - TRBV7-2 16
CAWSVAILTGELFF - TRBV30 14
CASSFPRGNTDTQYF - TRBV5-1 15
CASSSGQGNADTQYF once TRBV5-4 15
CASSQNLALNEQFF - TRBV4-3 14
CASSPGGTASYNEQFF - TRBV5-4 16
CASNAGGTNTGELFF once TRBV14 15
CASSLYSGTYEQYF - TRBV7-8 14
CASSLGRKGTQYF - TRBV5-6 13
CASSPDSFQFF - TRBV6-5 11
CASSSRVGYTF - TRBV5-6 11
CASSEIRKDTQYF - TRBV6-1 13
CATSTLAGRTGELFF once TRBV24-1 15
CASGWGRDTEAFF - TRBV9 13
CASSPLGTDINSGANVLTF - TRBV9 19
CASSLRDIYEQYF - TRBV2 13
CASSGLAGGQETQYF few TRBV9 15
CASTYLPVSGGADTQYF once TRBV7-2 17
CASSSDRAPYGYTF - TRBV6-5 14
CAWYRGNDYGYTF - TRBV30 13
CASSSTGTRGSGELFF - TRBV5-1 16
CATQLSGAIYEQYF few TRBV5-8 14
CASSLYPPAWEGGELFF - TRBV7-9 17
CASSLLASTDTQYF - TRBV9 14
CASQFSYNEQFF - TRBV5-5 12
CASSLTGQSDYEQYF - TRBV7-2 15
CASSLNRVSYEQYF once TRBV11-2 14
CASRQGADTGELFF - TRBV9 14
CASSPGTSGTISGEQYF - TRBV7-6 17
CASRRMTGTDTQYF - TRBV6-5 14
CASSELAAPSGNTIYF - TRBV6-1 16
CASSQKRAGGLSGNTIYF - TRBV3-1/TRBV3-2 18
CASSSSGAVEQPQHF - TRBV5-1 15
CAWNGGQGARVTGELFF - TRBV30 17
CASASGGGASYNEQFF - TRBV5-4 16
CASSLPTSRADTQYF - TRBV6-2/TRBV6-3 15
CASSLAGNAEAFF - TRBV18 13
CAWSAVTRDEQYF - TRBV30 13
CASSLTGEETQYF - TRBV7-3 13
CAWSRETGPYEQYF - TRBV30 14
CASSLGPQPGQETQYF - TRBV7-3 16